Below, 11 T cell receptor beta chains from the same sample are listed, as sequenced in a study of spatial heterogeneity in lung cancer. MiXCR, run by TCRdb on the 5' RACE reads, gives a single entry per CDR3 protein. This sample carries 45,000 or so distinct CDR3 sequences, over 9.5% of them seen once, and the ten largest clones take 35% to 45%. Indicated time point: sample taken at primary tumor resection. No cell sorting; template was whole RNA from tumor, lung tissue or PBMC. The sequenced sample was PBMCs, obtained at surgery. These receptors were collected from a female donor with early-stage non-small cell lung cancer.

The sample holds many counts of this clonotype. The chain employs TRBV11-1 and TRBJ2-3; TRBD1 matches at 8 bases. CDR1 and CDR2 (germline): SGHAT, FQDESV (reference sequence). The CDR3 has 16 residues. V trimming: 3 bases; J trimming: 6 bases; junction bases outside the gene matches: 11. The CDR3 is CASSFAAGGREDTQYF. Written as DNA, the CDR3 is TGTGCCAGCAGCTTTGCGGCAGGGGGCAGGGAGGATACGCAGTATTTT.

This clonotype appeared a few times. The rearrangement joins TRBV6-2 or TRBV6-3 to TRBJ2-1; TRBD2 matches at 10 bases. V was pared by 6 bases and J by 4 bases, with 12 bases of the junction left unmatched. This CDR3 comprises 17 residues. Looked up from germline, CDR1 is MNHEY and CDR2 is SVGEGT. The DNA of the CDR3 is TGTGCCAGCAGACCCCAACCGGGACTAGCGCGTTACAATGAGCAGTTCTTC. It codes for CASRPQPGLARYNEQFF.

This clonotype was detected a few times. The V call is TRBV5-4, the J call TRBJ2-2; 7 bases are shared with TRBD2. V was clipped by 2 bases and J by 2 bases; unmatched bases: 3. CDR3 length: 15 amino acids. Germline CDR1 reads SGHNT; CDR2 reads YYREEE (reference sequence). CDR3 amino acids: CASSFGGGNTGELFF. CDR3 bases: TGTGCCAGCAGCTTCGGCGGGGGAAACACCGGGGAGCTGTTTTTT. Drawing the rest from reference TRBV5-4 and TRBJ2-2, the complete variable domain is ETGVTQSPTHLIKTRGQQVTLRCSSQSGHNTVSWYQQALGQGPQFIFQYYREEENGRGNFPPRFSGLQFPNYSSELNVNALELDDSALYLCASSFGGGNTGELFFGEGSRLTVL.

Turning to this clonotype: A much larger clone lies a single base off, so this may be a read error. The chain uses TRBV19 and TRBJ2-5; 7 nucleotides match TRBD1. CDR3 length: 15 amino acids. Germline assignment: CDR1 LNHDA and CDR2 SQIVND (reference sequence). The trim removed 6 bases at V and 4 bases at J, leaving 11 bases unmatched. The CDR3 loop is CASSVSQGTGETQYF. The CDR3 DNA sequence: TGTGCCAGTAGCGTATCACAGGGGACGGGAGAGACCCAGTACTTC.

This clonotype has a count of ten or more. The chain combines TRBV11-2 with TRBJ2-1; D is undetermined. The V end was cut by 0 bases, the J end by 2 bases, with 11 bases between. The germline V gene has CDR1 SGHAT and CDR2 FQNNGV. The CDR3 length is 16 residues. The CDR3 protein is CASSLDNGPTYNEQFF. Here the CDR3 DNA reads TGTGCCAGCAGCTTAGATAATGGCCCTACCTACAATGAGCAGTTCTTC.

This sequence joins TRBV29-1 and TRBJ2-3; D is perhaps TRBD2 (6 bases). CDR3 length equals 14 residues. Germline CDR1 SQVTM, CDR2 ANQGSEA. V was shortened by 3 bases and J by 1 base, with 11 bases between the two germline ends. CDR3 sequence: CSVDWGGGTDTQYF. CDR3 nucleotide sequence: TGCAGCGTTGACTGGGGCGGGGGCACAGATACGCAGTATTTT.

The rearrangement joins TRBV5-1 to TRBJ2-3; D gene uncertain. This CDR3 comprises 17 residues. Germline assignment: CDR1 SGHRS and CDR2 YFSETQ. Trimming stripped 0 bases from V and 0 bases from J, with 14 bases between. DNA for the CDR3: TGCGCCAGCAGCTTGGGGCGGATAAGCAGGAGCACAGATACGCAGTATTTT. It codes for CASSLGRISRSTDTQYF. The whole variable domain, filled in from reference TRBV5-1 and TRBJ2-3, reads KAGVTQTPRYLIKTRGQQVTLSCSPISGHRSVSWYQQTPGQGLQFLFEYFSETQRNKGNFPGRFSGRQFSNSRSEMNVSTLELGDSALYLCASSLGRISRSTDTQYFGPGTRLTVL.

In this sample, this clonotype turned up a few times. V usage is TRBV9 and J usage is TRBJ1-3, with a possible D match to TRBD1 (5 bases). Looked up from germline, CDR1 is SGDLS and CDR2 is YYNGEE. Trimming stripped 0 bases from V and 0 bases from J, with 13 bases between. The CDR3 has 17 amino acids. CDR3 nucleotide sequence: TGTGCCAGCAGCGTAGTAGACAGTTACGCCTCTGGAAACACCATATATTTT. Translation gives CASSVVDSYASGNTIYF.

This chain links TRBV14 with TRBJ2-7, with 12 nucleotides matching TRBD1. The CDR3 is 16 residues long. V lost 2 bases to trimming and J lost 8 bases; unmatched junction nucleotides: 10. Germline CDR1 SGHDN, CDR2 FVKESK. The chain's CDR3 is CASSQFRDRGPKQQYF. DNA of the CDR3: TGTGCCAGCAGCCAATTCCGGGACAGGGGGCCGAAGCAGCAGTACTTC.

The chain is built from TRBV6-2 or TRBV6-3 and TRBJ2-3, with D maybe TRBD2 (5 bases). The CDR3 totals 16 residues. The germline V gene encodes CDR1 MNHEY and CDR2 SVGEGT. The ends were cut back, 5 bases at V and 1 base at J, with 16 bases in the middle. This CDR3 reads CASSPWTGQRTDTQYF. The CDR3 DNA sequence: TGTGCCAGCAGTCCGTGGACTGGCCAACGCACAGATACGCAGTATTTT.

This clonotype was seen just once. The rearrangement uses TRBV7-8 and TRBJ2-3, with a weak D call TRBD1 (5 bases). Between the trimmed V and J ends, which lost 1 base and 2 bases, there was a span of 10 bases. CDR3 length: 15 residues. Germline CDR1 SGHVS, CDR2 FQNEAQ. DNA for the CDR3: TGTGCCAGCAGCTTAGATGGTGGGGCCACAGATACGCAGTATTTT. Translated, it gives CASSLDGGATDTQYF.